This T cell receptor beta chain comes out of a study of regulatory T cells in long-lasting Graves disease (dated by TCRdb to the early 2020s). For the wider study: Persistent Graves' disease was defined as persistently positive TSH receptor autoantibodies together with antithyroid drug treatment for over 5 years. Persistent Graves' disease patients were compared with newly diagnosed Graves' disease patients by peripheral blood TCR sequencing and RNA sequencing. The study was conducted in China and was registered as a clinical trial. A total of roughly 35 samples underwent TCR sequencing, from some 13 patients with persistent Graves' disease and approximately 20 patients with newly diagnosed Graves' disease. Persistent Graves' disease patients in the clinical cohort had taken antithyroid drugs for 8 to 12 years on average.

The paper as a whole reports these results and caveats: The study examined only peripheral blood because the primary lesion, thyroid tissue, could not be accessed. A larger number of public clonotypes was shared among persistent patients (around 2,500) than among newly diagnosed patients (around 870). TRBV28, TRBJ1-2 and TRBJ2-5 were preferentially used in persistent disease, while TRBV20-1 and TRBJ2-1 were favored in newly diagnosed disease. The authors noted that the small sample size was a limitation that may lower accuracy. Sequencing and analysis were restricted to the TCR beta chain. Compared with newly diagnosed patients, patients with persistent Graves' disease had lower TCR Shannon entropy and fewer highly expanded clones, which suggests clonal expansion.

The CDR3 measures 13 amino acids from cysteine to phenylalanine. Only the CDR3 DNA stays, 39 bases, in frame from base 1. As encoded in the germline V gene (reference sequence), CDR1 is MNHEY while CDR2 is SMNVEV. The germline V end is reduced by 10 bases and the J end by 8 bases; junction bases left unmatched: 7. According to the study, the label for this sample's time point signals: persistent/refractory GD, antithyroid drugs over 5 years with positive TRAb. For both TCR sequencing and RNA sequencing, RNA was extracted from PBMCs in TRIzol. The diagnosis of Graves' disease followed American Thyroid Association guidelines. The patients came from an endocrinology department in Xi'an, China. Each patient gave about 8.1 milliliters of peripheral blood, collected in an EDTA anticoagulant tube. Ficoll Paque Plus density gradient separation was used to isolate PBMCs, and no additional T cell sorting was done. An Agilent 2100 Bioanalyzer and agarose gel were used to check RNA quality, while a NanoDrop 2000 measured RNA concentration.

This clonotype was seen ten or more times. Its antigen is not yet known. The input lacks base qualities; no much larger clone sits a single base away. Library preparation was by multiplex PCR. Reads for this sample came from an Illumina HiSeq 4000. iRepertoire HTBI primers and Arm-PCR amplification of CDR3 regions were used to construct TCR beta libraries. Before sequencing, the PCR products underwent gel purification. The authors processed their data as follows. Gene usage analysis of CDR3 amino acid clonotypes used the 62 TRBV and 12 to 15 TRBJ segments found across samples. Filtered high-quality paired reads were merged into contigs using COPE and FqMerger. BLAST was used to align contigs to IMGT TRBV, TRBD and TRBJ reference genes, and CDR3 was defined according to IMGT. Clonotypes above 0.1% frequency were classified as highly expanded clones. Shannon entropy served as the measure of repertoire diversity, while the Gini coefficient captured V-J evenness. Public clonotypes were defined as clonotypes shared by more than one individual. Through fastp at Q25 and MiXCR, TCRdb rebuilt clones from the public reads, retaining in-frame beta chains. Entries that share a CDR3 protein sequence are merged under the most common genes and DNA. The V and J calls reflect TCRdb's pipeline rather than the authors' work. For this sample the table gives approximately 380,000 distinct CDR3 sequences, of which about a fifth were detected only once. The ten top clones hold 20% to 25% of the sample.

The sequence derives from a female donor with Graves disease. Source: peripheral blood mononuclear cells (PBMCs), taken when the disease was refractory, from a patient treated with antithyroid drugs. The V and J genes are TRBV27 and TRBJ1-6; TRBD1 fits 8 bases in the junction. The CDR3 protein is CATRQGLYSPLHF. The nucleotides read TGTGCCACCCGACAGGGGCTTTATTCACCCCTCCACTTT.